These 25 T cell receptor beta chains share one sample of origin, sequenced in a study of response to subunit inactivated influenza vaccine. From the RT-PCR reads, TCRdb called clonotypes with MiXCR, one entry per CDR3 protein. The sample records about 500,000 distinct CDR3 sequences, approximately 15% being singletons. Sample: CD4+ T cells sorted from PBMCs, taken about 23 months after vaccination. These TCRs come from a man aged 45 to 75 who received an inactivated influenza vaccine.

This clonotype was observed a handful of times. V and J are TRBV12-3 or TRBV12-4 and TRBJ2-1; TRBD2 aligns across 12 bases. This CDR3 region has 17 residues. Trimming removed 6 bases from V and 4 bases from J; junction bases left unmatched: 10. CDR3 sequence reads: CASSPLPLAGGYNEQFF. CDR3 in DNA: TGTGCCAGCAGCCCACTACCGCTAGCGGGGGGGTACAATGAGCAGTTCTTC.

This chain links TRBV10-3 with TRBJ1-5; D may be TRBD1 (5 bases). The CDR3 loop spans 11 amino acids. Germline V CDR1 and CDR2: ENHRY, SYGVKD. V gave up 9 bases and J gave up 3 bases, with 6 bases separating them. This chain's CDR3 is CAIQDNQPQHF. The DNA of the CDR3 is TGTGCCATACAGGACAATCAGCCCCAGCATTTT.

This clonotype was detected only a few times. The rearrangement uses TRBV7-9 and TRBJ2-2, with 10 bases that match TRBD1. The germline CDR1 and CDR2 sequences are SEHNR and FQNEAQ (reference sequence). The CDR3 sequence is 15 residues long. CDR3 residues: CAIDRGRRNTGELFF. DNA for the CDR3: TGTGCGATTGACAGGGGGCGGAGGAACACCGGGGAGCTGTTTTTT.

This clonotype has just a few counts. This rearrangement joins TRBV6-2 or TRBV6-3 to TRBJ2-7; D remains ambiguous. CDR1 is MNHEY and CDR2 is SVGEGT in the germline V gene. The V and J ends lost 6 bases and 0 bases respectively, with 18 bases between them. The CDR3 consists of 16 residues. In nucleotides, the CDR3 is TGTGCCAGCAGCCGCCGGGCAGCCGCTTTCTCCTACGAGCAGTACTTC. It codes for CASSRRAAAFSYEQYF.

This clonotype has just a few counts. V is TRBV6-2 or TRBV6-3 and J is TRBJ2-2, with 12 bases identical to TRBD2. The CDR3 spans 17 residues. Per the germline V gene, CDR1 is MNHEY and CDR2 is SVGEGT. Trimming removed 5 bases from V and 1 base from J; junction bases left unmatched: 5. The CDR3 DNA reads as TGTGCCAGCAGTCCGACTAGCGGGAGTCGGAACACCGGGGAGCTGTTTTTT. It translates to CASSPTSGSRNTGELFF.

The chain employs TRBV6-2 or TRBV6-3 and TRBJ2-1; D not certain. The germline gives CDR1 MNHEY, CDR2 SVGEGT. The CDR3 totals 15 residues. V lost 5 bases and J 2 bases, leaving 13 bases between the germline ends. The DNA of the CDR3 is TGTGCCAGCAGTCCGGCGTTTGGGACCTACAATGAGCAGTTCTTC. It encodes CASSPAFGTYNEQFF.

This clonotype came up a few times. The gene calls are TRBV19 and TRBJ2-2; 9 nucleotides line up with TRBD1. Trimming at V came to 4 bases and at J to 5 bases, leaving 2 bases not matched to a gene. Germline values: CDR1 LNHDA, CDR2 SQIVND (reference sequence). This CDR3 has 14 residues. CDR3 nucleotide sequence: TGTGCCAGTAGTACGACAGGGGGGACCGGGGAGCTGTTTTTT. Translated, it gives CASSTTGGTGELFF. Using reference TRBV19 and TRBJ2-2 for the parts outside the CDR3, the full variable domain is DGGITQSPKYLFRKEGQNVTLSCEQNLNHDAMYWYRQDPGQGLRLIYYSQIVNDFQKGDIAEGYSVSREKKESFPLTVTSAQKNPTAFYLCASSTTGGTGELFFGEGSRLTVL.

The rearrangement uses TRBV7-8 and TRBJ1-5; D is unclear. The CDR3 totals 14 residues. The V and J ends lost 6 bases and 2 bases respectively, with 11 bases between them. Germline loops: CDR1 SGHVS, CDR2 FQNEAQ. The CDR3 spells CASSGLTGNQPQHF. CDR3 DNA sequence: TGTGCCAGCAGTGGTCTAACGGGCAATCAGCCCCAGCATTTT.

The chain links TRBV5-1 to TRBJ2-7, with 9 bases matching TRBD1. Germline lookup yields CDR1 SGHRS and CDR2 YFSETQ. The V segment lost 7 bases and the J segment 2 bases; nucleotides outside the gene matches: 7. The CDR3 spans 14 residues. In nucleotides, the CDR3 is TGCGCCAGCCGGTACGGACAGGGGACCTACGAGCAGTACTTC. Amino acids: CASRYGQGTYEQYF. The full variable domain, completed using reference TRBV5-1 and TRBJ2-7, is KAGVTQTPRYLIKTRGQQVTLSCSPISGHRSVSWYQQTPGQGLQFLFEYFSETQRNKGNFPGRFSGRQFSNSRSEMNVSTLELGDSALYLCASRYGQGTYEQYFGPGTRLTVT.

The gene calls are TRBV6-5 and TRBJ1-6; D unclear. The CDR3 consists of 15 residues. Germline values: CDR1 MNHEY, CDR2 SVGAGI. V gave up 0 bases and J gave up 7 bases, with 10 bases separating them. The CDR3 region is CASSYSLLPNSPLHF. The CDR3 DNA reads as TGTGCCAGCAGTTACTCGCTTTTACCGAATTCACCCCTCCACTTT.

The rearrangement joins TRBV27 to TRBJ2-2; a possible D gene is TRBD2 (6 bases). Per germline, CDR1 MNHEY and CDR2 SMNVEV (reference sequence). The CDR3 is made up of 14 amino acids. Trimming removed 2 bases at V and 6 bases at J, with 10 bases between. CDR3 nucleotides: TGTGCCAGCAGTTTAACACGGGGGTCCGGGGAGCTGTTTTTT. Translation gives CASSLTRGSGELFF.

The count of this clonotype is one. The rearrangement uses TRBV19 and TRBJ2-7; D unclear. CDR1 is LNHDA and CDR2 is SQIVND in the germline V gene (reference sequence). The CDR3 is 16 amino acids. The germline V and J ends were trimmed by 6 bases and 2 bases, with 20 bases remaining between them. CDR3 DNA sequence: TGTGCCAGTAGCCTTACCTCAGGCAGCCGGCCCTACGAGCAGTACTTC. Translating gives CASSLTSGSRPYEQYF.

The chain links TRBV5-1 to TRBJ1-1; a weak D match, TRBD1 (5 bases). V was pared by 2 bases and J by 13 bases, with 12 bases between. CDR1 is SGHRS, CDR2 YFSETQ, per germline. This CDR3 is 11 amino acids long. The CDR3 nucleotides are TGCGCCAGCAGCTTAGGGGCCCGGGTTTTCTTT. Translation gives CASSLGARVFF.

This clonotype was recorded at least ten times. CDR3 sequence reads: CASSRNNEQFF. In nucleotides, the CDR3 is TGTGCCAGCAGCCGAAACAATGAGCAGTTCTTC. The V gene is TRBV3-1, the J gene TRBJ2-1, with D uncertain. The ends were cut back, 4 bases at V and 5 bases at J, with 3 bases in the middle. The length of the CDR3 is 11 residues. Germline CDR1 LGHDT, CDR2 YNNKEL (reference sequence).

This clonotype came up a few times. Germline is not matched at one junction end, which may reflect a read error. This chain uses TRBV5-1 with TRBJ2-3; 11 bases align to TRBD2. This CDR3 is built from 14 residues. The germline gives CDR1 SGHRS, CDR2 YFSETQ. The CDR3 DNA sequence: TGCGCCAGCCGTAGCGGGAGGGGCACATATACGCAGTATTTT. This gives the protein CASRSGRGTYTQYF.

This clonotype was counted between two and nine times. V is TRBV20-1 and J is TRBJ2-7; D is perhaps TRBD1 (6 bases). The ends were cut back, 2 bases at V and 5 bases at J, with 16 bases in the middle. The CDR3 has 14 amino acids. Germline-derived CDR1 and CDR2 are DFQATT and SNEGSKA (reference sequence). The CDR3 reads CSARQPGQRDEQYF. DNA for the CDR3: TGCAGTGCTAGACAACCGGGACAACGGGACGAGCAGTACTTC.

In this sample, this clonotype turned up a few times. The chain joins TRBV24-1 to TRBJ2-1, with D perhaps assigned TRBD1 or TRBD2 (5 bases each). This CDR3 has 15 amino acids. Germline CDR1 reads KGHDR; CDR2 reads SFDVKD. Trimming stripped 6 bases from V and 7 bases from J, with 18 bases between. The CDR3 is CATSTRGALRNEQFF. CDR3 sequence (DNA): TGTGCCACCAGTACTAGAGGGGCCCTAAGGAATGAGCAGTTCTTC.

This clonotype was found a few times. This chain connects TRBV4-1 to TRBJ2-7; perhaps D is TRBD1 or TRBD2 (5 bases each). The germline V gene has CDR1 MGHRA and CDR2 YSYEKL. The CDR3 sequence is 15 residues long. V gave up 3 bases and J gave up 3 bases, with 15 bases separating them. CDR3 nucleotide sequence: TGCGCCAGCAGCCACAACGGGGCGGGTGGCTACGAGCAGTACTTC. Protein sequence: CASSHNGAGGYEQYF.

The chain joins TRBV5-1 to TRBJ2-2; possibly TRBD2 for D (6 bases). The length of the CDR3 is 18 residues. V was pared by 5 bases and J by 0 bases, with 20 bases between. Germline CDR1 SGHRS, CDR2 YFSETQ. CDR3 coding DNA: TGCGCCAGCAGTGGGGAGGTGACGGGGACGTCGAACACCGGGGAGCTGTTTTTT. Amino acids: CASSGEVTGTSNTGELFF. Complete variable domain (other parts from reference TRBV5-1 and TRBJ2-2): KAGVTQTPRYLIKTRGQQVTLSCSPISGHRSVSWYQQTPGQGLQFLFEYFSETQRNKGNFPGRFSGRQFSNSRSEMNVSTLELGDSALYLCASSGEVTGTSNTGELFFGEGSRLTVL.

This clonotype was detected only a few times. V and J are TRBV15 and TRBJ1-4; D is perhaps TRBD1 (5 bases). CDR1 and CDR2 from the germline V gene are LNHNV and YYDKDF (reference sequence). The length of the CDR3 is 15 residues. V was pared by 4 bases and J by 1 base, with 10 bases between. The CDR3 region is CATSNGGKTNEKLFF. CDR3 nucleotides: TGTGCCACCAGCAATGGGGGGAAAACTAATGAAAAACTGTTTTTT.

This chain links TRBV20-1 with TRBJ1-1, with TRBD1 identical over 7 bases. Looked up from germline, CDR1 is DFQATT and CDR2 is SNEGSKA (reference sequence). V shed 7 bases, J shed 0 bases, and the junction held 8 bases outside the gene matches. This CDR3 region has 14 residues. CDR3 region: CSGRRGGMNTEAFF. CDR3 sequence (DNA): TGCAGTGGACGCAGGGGGGGGATGAACACTGAAGCTTTCTTT.

The table lists this clonotype with many counts. This chain links TRBV5-1 with TRBJ2-1; TRBD1 is a possible D gene (6 bases). V gave up 3 bases and J gave up 5 bases, with 15 bases separating them. CDR1 SGHRS and CDR2 YFSETQ come from the germline V gene. The CDR3 length is 15 residues. The CDR3 protein is CASSSQGNSDNEQFF. Written as DNA, the CDR3 is TGCGCCAGCAGCTCGCAGGGGAATTCCGACAATGAGCAGTTCTTC.

This clonotype was picked up a small number of times. The chain has TRBV4-1 and TRBJ2-3, with TRBD2 matching 15 bases. Trimming took 2 bases from V and 0 from J; bases not matched to a gene: 3. The CDR3 consists of 18 residues. CDR1 MGHRA and CDR2 YSYEKL come from the germline V gene. For the CDR3, the DNA is TGCGCCAGCAGCCAATCCGGGACTAGCGGGGGGAGCACAGATACGCAGTATTTT. Its translation: CASSQSGTSGGSTDTQYF.

This clonotype was seen many times. V usage is TRBV7-2 and J usage is TRBJ1-2, with D possibly being TRBD1 (6 bases). Germline V gene lookup returns CDR1 SGHTA and CDR2 FQGNSA. The CDR3 sequence is 14 residues long. The V end was cut by 4 bases, the J end by 8 bases, with 17 bases between. CDR3 DNA: TGTGCCAGCAGCTCCAATAGTGGGGGCTCCGGCTACACCTTC. Protein product: CASSSNSGGSGYTF.

The V call is TRBV29-1, the J call TRBJ2-7, with TRBD1 identical over 7 bases. Unmatched junction bases numbered 9, after V lost 6 bases and J lost 4 bases. Per the germline V gene, CDR1 is SQVTM and CDR2 is ANQGSEA. The CDR3 runs to 13 residues. CDR3 region: CSVTGTEAYEQYF. DNA of the CDR3: TGCAGCGTCACCGGGACAGAAGCTTACGAGCAGTACTTC.